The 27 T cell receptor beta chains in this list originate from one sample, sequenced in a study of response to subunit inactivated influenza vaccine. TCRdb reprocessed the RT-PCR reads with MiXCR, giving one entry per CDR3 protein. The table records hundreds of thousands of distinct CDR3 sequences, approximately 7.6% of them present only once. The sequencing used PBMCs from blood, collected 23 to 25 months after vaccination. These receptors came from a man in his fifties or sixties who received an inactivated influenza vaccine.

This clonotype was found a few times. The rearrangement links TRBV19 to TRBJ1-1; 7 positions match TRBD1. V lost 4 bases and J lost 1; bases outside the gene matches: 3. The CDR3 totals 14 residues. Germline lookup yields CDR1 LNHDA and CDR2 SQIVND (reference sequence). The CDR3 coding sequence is TGTGCCAGTAGTAAAGGGACAGCGAACACTGAAGCTTTCTTT. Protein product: CASSKGTANTEAFF.

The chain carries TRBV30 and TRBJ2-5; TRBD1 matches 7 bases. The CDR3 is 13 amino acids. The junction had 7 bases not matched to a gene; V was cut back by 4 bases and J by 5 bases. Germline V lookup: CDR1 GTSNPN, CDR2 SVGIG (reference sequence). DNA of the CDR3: TGTGCCTGGACCCGGACAGGACCCGAGACCCAGTACTTC. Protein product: CAWTRTGPETQYF. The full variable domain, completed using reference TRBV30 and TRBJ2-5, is SQTIHQWPATLVQPVGSPLSLECTVEGTSNPNLYWYRQAAGRGLQLLFYSVGIGQISSEVPQNLSASRPQDRQFILSSKKLLLSDSGFYLCAWTRTGPETQYFGPGTRLLVL.

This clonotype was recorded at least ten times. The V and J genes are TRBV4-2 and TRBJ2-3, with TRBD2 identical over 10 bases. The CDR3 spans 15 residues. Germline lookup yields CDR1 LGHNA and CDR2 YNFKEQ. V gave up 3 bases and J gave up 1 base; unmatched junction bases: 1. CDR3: CASSHGTSGTDTQYF. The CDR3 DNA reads TGTGCCAGCAGCCATGGGACTAGCGGCACAGATACGCAGTATTTT.

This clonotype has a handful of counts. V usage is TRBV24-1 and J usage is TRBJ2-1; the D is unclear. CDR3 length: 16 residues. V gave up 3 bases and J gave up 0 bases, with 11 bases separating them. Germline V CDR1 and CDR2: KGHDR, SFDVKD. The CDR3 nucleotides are TGTGCCACCAGTGATGACCAGGAAAGCTCCTACAATGAGCAGTTCTTC. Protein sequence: CATSDDQESSYNEQFF.

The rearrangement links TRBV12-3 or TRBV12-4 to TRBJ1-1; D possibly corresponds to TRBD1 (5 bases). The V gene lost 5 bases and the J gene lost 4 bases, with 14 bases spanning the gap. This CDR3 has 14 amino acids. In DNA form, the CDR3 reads TGTGCCAGCAGTCTCAGGGTTTTGGCCACTGAAGCTTTCTTT. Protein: CASSLRVLATEAFF.

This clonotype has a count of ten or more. CDR3 region: CASSWRGQGTGEQYF. DNA for the CDR3: TGTGCCAGCAGCTGGCGGGGACAGGGAACGGGGGAGCAGTACTTC. The chain couples TRBV7-2 to TRBJ2-7; 9 nucleotides agree with TRBD1. J was trimmed by 7 bases and V by 4 bases; bases with no gene match: 11. Looked up from germline, CDR1 is SGHTA and CDR2 is FQGNSA. This CDR3 comprises 15 residues.

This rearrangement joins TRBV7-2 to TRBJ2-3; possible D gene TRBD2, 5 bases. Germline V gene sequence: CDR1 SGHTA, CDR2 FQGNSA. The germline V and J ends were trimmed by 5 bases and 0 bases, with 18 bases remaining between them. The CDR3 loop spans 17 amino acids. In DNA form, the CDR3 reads TGTGCCAGCAGCCGGACTGGACGGGCTATCAGCACAGATACGCAGTATTTT. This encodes CASSRTGRAISTDTQYF.

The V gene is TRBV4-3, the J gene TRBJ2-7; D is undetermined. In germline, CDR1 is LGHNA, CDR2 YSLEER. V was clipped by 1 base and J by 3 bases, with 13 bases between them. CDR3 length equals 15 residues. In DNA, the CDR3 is TGCGCCAGCAGCCAAGGGACGGAAAACTTCTACGAGCAGTACTTC. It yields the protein CASSQGTENFYEQYF.

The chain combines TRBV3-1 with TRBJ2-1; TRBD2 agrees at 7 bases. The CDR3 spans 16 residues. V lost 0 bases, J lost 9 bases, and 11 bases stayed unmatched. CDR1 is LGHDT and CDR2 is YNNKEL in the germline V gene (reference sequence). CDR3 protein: CASSQDAGVVYGEQFF. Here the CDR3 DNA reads TGTGCCAGCAGCCAAGATGCGGGGGTGGTATACGGTGAGCAGTTCTTC.

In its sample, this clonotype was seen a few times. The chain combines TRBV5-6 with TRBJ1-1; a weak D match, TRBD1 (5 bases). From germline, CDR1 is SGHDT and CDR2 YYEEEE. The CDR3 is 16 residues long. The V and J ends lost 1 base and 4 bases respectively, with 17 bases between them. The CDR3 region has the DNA TGTGCCAGCAGCTTGAGGCTGGACACCCTGGGCACTGAAGCTTTCTTT. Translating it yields CASSLRLDTLGTEAFF.

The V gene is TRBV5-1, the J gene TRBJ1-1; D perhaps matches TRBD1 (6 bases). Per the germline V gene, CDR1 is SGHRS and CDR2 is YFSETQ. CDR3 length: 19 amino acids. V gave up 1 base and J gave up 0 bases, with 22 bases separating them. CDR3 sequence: CASSLKHKWGGRLNTEAFF. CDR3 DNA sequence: TGCGCCAGCAGCTTGAAGCATAAGTGGGGGGGCAGGTTGAACACTGAAGCTTTCTTT.

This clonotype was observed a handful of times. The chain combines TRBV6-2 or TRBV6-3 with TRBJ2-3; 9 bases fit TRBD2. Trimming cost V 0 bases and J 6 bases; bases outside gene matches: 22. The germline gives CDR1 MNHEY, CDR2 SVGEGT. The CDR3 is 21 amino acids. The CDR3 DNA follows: TGTGCCAGCAGTTACTCGAACTCCAATGCGGGAGGGCCGAGGGTTCTGGATACGCAGTATTTT. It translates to CASSYSNSNAGGPRVLDTQYF.

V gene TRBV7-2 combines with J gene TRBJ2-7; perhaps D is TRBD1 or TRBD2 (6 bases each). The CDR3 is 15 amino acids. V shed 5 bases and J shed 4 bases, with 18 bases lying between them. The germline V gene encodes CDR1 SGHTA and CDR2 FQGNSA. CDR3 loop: CASSESGGTTYEQYF. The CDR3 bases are TGTGCCAGCAGCGAGTCCGGCGGGACAACTTACGAGCAGTACTTC.

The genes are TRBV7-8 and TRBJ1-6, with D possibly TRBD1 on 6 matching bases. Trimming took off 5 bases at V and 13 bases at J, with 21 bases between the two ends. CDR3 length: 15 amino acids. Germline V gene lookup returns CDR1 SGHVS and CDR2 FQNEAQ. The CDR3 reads CASSMTRQEPTPLHF. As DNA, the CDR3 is TGTGCCAGCAGCATGACGAGACAGGAACCAACCCCCCTCCACTTT.

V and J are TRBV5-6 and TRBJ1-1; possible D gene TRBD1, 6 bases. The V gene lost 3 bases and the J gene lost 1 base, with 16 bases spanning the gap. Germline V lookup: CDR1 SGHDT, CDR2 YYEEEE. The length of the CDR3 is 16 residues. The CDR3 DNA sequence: TGTGCCAGCAGCTCCGAGAAGACGACAGGGAACACTGAAGCTTTCTTT. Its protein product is CASSSEKTTGNTEAFF.

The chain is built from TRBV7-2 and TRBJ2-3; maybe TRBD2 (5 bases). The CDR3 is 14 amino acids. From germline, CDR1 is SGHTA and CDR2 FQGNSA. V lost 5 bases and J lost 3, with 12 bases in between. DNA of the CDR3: TGTGCCAGCAGCCTATCGGGGTGGACAGATACGCAGTATTTT. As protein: CASSLSGWTDTQYF. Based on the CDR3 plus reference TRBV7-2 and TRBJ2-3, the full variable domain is GAGVSQSPSNKVTEKGKDVELRCDPISGHTALYWYRQSLGQGLEFLIYFQGNSAPDKSGLPSDRFSAERTGGSVSTLTIQRTQQEDSAVYLCASSLSGWTDTQYFGPGTRLTVL.

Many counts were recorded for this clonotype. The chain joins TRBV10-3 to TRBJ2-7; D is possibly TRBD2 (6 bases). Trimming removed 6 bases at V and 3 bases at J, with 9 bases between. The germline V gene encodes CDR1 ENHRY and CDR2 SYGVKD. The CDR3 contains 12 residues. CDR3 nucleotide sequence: TGTGCCATCAGCGAGGACTACTACGAGCAGTACTTC. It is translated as CAISEDYYEQYF.

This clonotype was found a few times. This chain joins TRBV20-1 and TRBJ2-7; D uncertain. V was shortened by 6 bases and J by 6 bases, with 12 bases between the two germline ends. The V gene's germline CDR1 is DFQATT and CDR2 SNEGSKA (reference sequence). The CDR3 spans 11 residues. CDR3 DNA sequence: TGCAGTGCCAGTCACCCCGCCGAGCAGTACTTC. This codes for CSASHPAEQYF.

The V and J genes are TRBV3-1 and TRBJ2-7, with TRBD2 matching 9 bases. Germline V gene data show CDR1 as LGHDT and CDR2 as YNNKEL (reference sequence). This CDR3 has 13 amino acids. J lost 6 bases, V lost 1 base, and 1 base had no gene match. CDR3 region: CASSQGGRAEQYF. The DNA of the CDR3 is TGTGCCAGCAGCCAAGGCGGGAGGGCCGAGCAGTACTTC.

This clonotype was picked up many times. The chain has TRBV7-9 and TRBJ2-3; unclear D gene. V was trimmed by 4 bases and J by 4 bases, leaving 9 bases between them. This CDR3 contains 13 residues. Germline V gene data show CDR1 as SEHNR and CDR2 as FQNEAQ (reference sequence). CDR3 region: CASSSSESDTQYF. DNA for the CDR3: TGTGCCAGCAGCTCATCAGAGTCAGATACGCAGTATTTT. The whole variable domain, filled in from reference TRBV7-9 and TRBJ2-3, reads DTGVSQNPRHKITKRGQNVTFRCDPISEHNRLYWYRQTLGQGPEFLTYFQNEAQLEKSRLLSDRFSAERPKGSFSTLEIQRTEQGDSAMYLCASSSSESDTQYFGPGTRLTVL.

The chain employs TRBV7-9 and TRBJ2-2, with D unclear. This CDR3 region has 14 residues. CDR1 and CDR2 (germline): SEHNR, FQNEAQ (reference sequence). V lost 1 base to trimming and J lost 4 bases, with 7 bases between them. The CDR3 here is CASSLDLGTGELFF. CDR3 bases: TGTGCCAGCAGCTTAGATTTGGGCACCGGGGAGCTGTTTTTT.

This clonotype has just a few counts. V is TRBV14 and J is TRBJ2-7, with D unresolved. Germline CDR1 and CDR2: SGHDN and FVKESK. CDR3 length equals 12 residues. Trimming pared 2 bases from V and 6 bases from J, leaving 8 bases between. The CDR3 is CASSQSGGEQYF. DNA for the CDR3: TGTGCCAGCAGCCAATCAGGCGGCGAGCAGTACTTC.

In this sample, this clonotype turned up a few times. The CDR3 region has the DNA TGCGCCAGCAGCTTTAGGACTAGCGGGGGCACAGATACGCAGTATTTT. This translates into CASSFRTSGGTDTQYF. The chain carries TRBV5-1 and TRBJ2-3; 12 positions agree with TRBD2. The CDR3 extends over 16 amino acids. Germline trimming cut 2 bases from V and 1 base from J; bases unmatched to any gene: 2. CDR1 is SGHRS, CDR2 YFSETQ, per germline. The whole variable domain, remainder taken from reference TRBV5-1 and TRBJ2-3, is KAGVTQTPRYLIKTRGQQVTLSCSPISGHRSVSWYQQTPGQGLQFLFEYFSETQRNKGNFPGRFSGRQFSNSRSEMNVSTLELGDSALYLCASSFRTSGGTDTQYFGPGTRLTVL.

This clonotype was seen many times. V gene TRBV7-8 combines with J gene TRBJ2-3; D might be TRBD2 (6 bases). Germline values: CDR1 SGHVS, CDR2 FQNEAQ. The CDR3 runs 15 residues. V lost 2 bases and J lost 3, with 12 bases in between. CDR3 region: CASSLFGGGTDTQYF. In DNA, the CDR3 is TGTGCCAGCAGCTTATTCGGGGGAGGAACAGATACGCAGTATTTT.

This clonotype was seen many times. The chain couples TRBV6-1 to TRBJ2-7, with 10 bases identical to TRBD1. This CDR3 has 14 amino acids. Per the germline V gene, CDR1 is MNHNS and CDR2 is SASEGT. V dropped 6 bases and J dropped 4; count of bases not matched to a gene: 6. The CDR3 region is CASRLGQGTYEQYF. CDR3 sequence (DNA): TGTGCCAGCAGGCTGGGACAGGGGACGTACGAGCAGTACTTC.

In nucleotides, the CDR3 is TGTGCCAGCTCACCGAGCATGACCCAGTACTTC. It encodes CASSPSMTQYF. V usage is TRBV18 and J usage is TRBJ2-5; the D is unclear. Per the germline V gene, CDR1 is KGHSH and CDR2 is LQKENI. The V gene lost 3 bases and the J gene lost 7 bases, with 6 bases spanning the gap. The CDR3 totals 11 residues.

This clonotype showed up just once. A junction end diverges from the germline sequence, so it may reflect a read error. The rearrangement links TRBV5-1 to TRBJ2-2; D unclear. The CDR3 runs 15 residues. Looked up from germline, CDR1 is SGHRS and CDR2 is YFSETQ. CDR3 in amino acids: CASSLSIANTRELFF. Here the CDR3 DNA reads TGCGCCAGCAGCTTGAGTATCGCGAACACCCGGGAGCTGTTTTTT. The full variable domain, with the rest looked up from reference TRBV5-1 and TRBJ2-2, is KAGVTQTPRYLIKTRGQQVTLSCSPISGHRSVSWYQQTPGQGLQFLFEYFSETQRNKGNFPGRFSGRQFSNSRSEMNVSTLELGDSALYLCASSLSIANTRELFFGEGSRLTVL.